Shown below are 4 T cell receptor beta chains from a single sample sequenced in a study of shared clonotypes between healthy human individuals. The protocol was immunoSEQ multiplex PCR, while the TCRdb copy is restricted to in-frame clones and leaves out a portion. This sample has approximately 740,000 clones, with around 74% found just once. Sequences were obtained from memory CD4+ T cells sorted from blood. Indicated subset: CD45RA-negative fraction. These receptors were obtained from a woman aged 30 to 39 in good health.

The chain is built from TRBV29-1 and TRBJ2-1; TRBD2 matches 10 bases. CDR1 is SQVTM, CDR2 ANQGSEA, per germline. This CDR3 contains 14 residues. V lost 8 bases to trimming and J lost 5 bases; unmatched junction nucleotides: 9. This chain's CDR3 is CSHSLAGVHNEQFF. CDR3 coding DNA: TGCAGCCATTCCCTAGCGGGAGTCCACAATGAGCAGTTCTTC.

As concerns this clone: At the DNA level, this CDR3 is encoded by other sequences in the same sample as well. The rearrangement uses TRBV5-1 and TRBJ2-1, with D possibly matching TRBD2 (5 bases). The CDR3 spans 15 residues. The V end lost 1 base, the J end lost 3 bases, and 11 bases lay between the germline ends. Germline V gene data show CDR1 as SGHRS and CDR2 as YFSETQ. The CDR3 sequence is CASSLSSGDYNEQFF. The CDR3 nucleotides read TGCGCCAGCAGCTTGAGCAGCGGAGACTACAATGAGCAGTTCTTC. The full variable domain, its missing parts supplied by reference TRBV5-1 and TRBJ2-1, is KAGVTQTPRYLIKTRGQQVTLSCSPISGHRSVSWYQQTPGQGLQFLFEYFSETQRNKGNFPGRFSGRQFSNSRSEMNVSTLELGDSALYLCASSLSSGDYNEQFFGPGTRLTVL.

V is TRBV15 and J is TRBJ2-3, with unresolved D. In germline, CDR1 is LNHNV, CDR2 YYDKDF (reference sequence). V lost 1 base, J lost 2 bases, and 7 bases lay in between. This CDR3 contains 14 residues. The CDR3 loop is CATSRARNTDTQYF. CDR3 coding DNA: TGTGCCACCAGCAGAGCCCGGAACACAGATACGCAGTATTTT. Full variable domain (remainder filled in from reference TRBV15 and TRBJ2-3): DAMVIQNPRYQVTQFGKPVTLSCSQTLNHNVMYWYQQKSSQAPKLLFHYYDKDFNNEADTPDNFQSRRPNTSFCFLDIRSPGLGDTAMYLCATSRARNTDTQYFGPGTRLTVL.

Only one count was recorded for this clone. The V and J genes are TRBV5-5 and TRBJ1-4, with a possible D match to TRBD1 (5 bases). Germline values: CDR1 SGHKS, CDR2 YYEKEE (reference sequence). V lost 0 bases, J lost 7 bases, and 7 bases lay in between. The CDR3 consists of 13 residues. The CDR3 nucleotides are TGTGCCAGCAGCTTGGCCACAGGTGAAAAACTGTTTTTT. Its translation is CASSLATGEKLFF.